These T cell receptor beta chains were read from a single sample in a study of blood T cell repertoires in COVID-19. TCRdb keeps only in-frame clones here, not all; method: immunoSEQ multiplex PCR. The data contain about 370,000 clones, 70% to 90% of them singletons. The sample consisted of peripheral blood. The source is a young woman with COVID-19, enrolled during active disease. CDR3s include the opening cysteine and the closing phenylalanine or tryptophan. The D gene is left open where the match is weak. Expanded clones get a size class; other rows say once, few or many, or leave the size out.

d_gene	j_gene	v_gene	abundance	CDR3nt	CDR3aa
-	TRBJ2-1	TRBV28	-	TGTGCCAGCAGTCAACTAGCCTCCTACAATGAGCAGTTCTTC	CASSQLASYNEQFF
-	TRBJ2-3	TRBV4-1	-	TGCGCCAGCAGCCAAGGCGTCACGCCACGGGATACGCAGTATTTT	CASSQGVTPRDTQYF
-	TRBJ2-2	TRBV24-1	-	TGTGCCACAACAGGGAACACCGGGGAGCTGTTTTTT	CATTGNTGELFF
TRBD1	TRBJ1-2	TRBV18	once	TGTGCCAGCTCATATGGGACAGGGGCTCTCCAGCGCTACACCTTC	CASSYGTGALQRYTF
-	TRBJ2-3	TRBV5-5	-	TGTGCCAGCACCCCAGGGACAGATACGCAGTATTTT	CASTPGTDTQYF
TRBD1	TRBJ2-7	TRBV5-1	once	TGCGCCAGCAGCGGGATGCCGCCGGGACAGGGTTTTAACGAGCAGTACTTC	CASSGMPPGQGFNEQYF
-	TRBJ2-3	TRBV9	few	TGTGCCAGCAGCGTAGTTCCGTCCACAGATACGCAGTATTTT	CASSVVPSTDTQYF
-	TRBJ2-2	TRBV5-1	once	TGCGCCAGCAGCCTGGAGGCGGTGGTCGGGGAGCTGTTTTTT	CASSLEAVVGELFF
TRBD2	TRBJ2-1	TRBV5-1	-	TGCGCCAGCAGCTTGACGACTAGCGGGAGAGGCGATGAGCAGTTCTTC	CASSLTTSGRGDEQFF
TRBD2	TRBJ2-5	TRBV5-1	many	TGCGCCAGCAGCACGGGACTAGCGGGAGGGCAAGAGACCCAGTACTTC	CASSTGLAGGQETQYF
TRBD2	TRBJ2-3	TRBV24-1	-	TGTGCCACCAGTGGTCAACTAGCGGGAGAGACAGATACGCAGTATTTT	CATSGQLAGETDTQYF
TRBD2	TRBJ2-3	TRBV29-1	-	TGCAGCGTCGCGAGCGGGACGGGCACAGATACGCAGTATTTT	CSVASGTGTDTQYF
TRBD2	TRBJ2-7	TRBV7-2	-	TGTGCCAGCAGCACCCGAGTCGGCGGGAGCTACGAGCAGTACTTC	CASSTRVGGSYEQYF
-	TRBJ2-7	TRBV3-1/TRBV3-2	-	TGTGCCAGCAGCCTTGGAAGGGGTAGGGACGAGCAGTACTTC	CASSLGRGRDEQYF
-	TRBJ2-2	TRBV18	-	TGTGCCAGCTCACCACCCGGGTTGGCGGCCGGGGAGCTGTTTTTT	CASSPPGLAAGELFF
-	TRBJ2-7	TRBV28	-	TGTGCCAGCAGTTTAGTCGGGAGCCAGTACGAGCAGTACTTC	CASSLVGSQYEQYF
-	TRBJ2-1	TRBV7-9	few	TGTGCCAGCAGCCCCAGGGAAACTGAGCAGTTCTTC	CASSPRETEQFF
-	TRBJ2-7	TRBV6-5	-	TGTGCCAGCAGAACCACTTACGAGCAGTACTTC	CASRTTYEQYF
TRBD1	TRBJ1-6	TRBV18	-	TGTGCCAGCTCACCACAGGGGGCGCGGGATTCACCCCTCCACTTT	CASSPQGARDSPLHF
-	TRBJ2-5	TRBV13	-	TGTGCCAGCAGCCGGCGGCCCCAAGAGACCCAGTACTTC	CASSRRPQETQYF
-	TRBJ2-5	TRBV19	-	TGTGCCAGTAGTATAACTCAGGGGGGGACCCAGTACTTC	CASSITQGGTQYF
TRBD1	TRBJ2-5	TRBV7-2	-	TGTGCCAGCTCTCCCTCGGGACAGCTCCAAGAGACCCAGTACTTC	CASSPSGQLQETQYF
-	TRBJ2-3	TRBV19	-	TGTGCCAGTAGTATTTCCGGGAGCACAGATACGCAGTATTTT	CASSISGSTDTQYF